The sequence of this TCR beta chain was determined in a study of cytomegalovirus exposure and HLA in healthy donors. PCR primers comprised 60 Vbeta and 13 Jbeta primers. Sequencing used immunoSEQ multiplex PCR; TCRdb keeps in-frame clones, though not all of them. The table shows 170,000 or so clones, with roughly 78% occurring only once. V dropped 5 bases and J dropped 8; count of bases not matched to a gene: 11. The V gene's germline CDR1 is SGHNT and CDR2 YYREEE (reference sequence). This CDR3 has 15 residues. This clonotype originated in a boy between 10 and 17 years old in good health and CMV-seronegative. This rearrangement joins TRBV5-4 to TRBJ1-2, with 11 bases matching TRBD1. Sequenced input: PBMCs. This chain's CDR3 is CASRSGQGERRGYTF. CDR3 coding DNA: TGTGCCAGCAGGTCGGGACAGGGGGAACGTCGCGGCTACACCTTC.